Ten or more counts support the clone carrying this T cell receptor beta chain. One entry per CDR3 protein results from TCRdb running MiXCR on the 5' RACE reads. The table records 550,000 to 700,000 distinct CDR3 sequences, around a tenth of them present only once. These data belong to a study of identical twins. V was pared by 5 bases and J by 7 bases, with 15 bases between. This CDR3 has 12 amino acids. CDR1 and CDR2 from the germline V gene are DFQATT and SNEGSKA (reference sequence). These same records also appear under a second study, on yellow fever vaccine responses in identical twins.

Input material: PBMCs. The gene calls are TRBV20-1 and TRBJ2-7; the D gene is possibly TRBD1 (5 bases). The source of this sequence is a woman under 30 in good health. CDR3 in amino acids: CSAPIAYREQYF. CDR3 DNA: TGCAGTGCTCCTATCGCCTACAGGGAGCAGTACTTC.